A selection of T cell receptor beta chains follows, all from one sample in a study of shared clonotypes between healthy human individuals. The assay was immunoSEQ multiplex PCR, and TCRdb's table has in-frame clones only and misses some. This table holds 800,000 to 1,200,000 clones, about four fifths found once. Sequenced sample: memory CD4+ T cells from PBMCs. These TCRs come from a man aged 18 to 35 in good health. Some clones in this sample may be carry-over from other donors' samples. The CDR3 runs from the conserved cysteine through the conserved F or W. A D gene is named only where the DNA matches it firmly. Expanded clones get a size class; other rows say once, few or many, or leave the size out.

d_call: TRBD2
j_call: TRBJ2-3
clone_size: .
v_call: TRBV28
cdr3_aa: CASSHGTSGRVLQYF
cdr3_nt: TGTGCCAGCAGCCATGGGACTAGCGGGAGGGTGCTGCAGTATTTT

d_call: .
j_call: TRBJ1-2
clone_size: .
v_call: TRBV4-1
cdr3_aa: CASSQRYSRLENGYTF
cdr3_nt: TGCGCCAGCAGCCAACGCTACTCCCGGTTGGAGAATGGCTACACCTTC

d_call: .
j_call: TRBJ1-4
clone_size: many
v_call: TRBV6-6
cdr3_aa: CASSYRSNEKLFF
cdr3_nt: TGTGCCAGCAGTTACAGGTCTAATGAAAAACTGTTTTTT

d_call: .
j_call: TRBJ1-4
clone_size: .
v_call: TRBV6-1
cdr3_aa: CASSRRLREKLFF
cdr3_nt: TGTGCCAGCAGCAGGAGACTTCGAGAAAAACTGTTTTTT

d_call: TRBD2
j_call: TRBJ2-7
clone_size: .
v_call: TRBV28
cdr3_aa: CASGWAGGRHYEQYF
cdr3_nt: TGTGCCAGCGGGTGGGCGGGAGGCCGTCACTACGAGCAGTACTTC

d_call: .
j_call: TRBJ1-2
clone_size: .
v_call: TRBV4-2
cdr3_aa: CASSHAGQRSDYGYTF
cdr3_nt: TGTGCCAGCAGCCATGCTGGACAGAGGTCCGACTATGGCTACACCTTC

d_call: TRBD1
j_call: TRBJ1-2
clone_size: few
v_call: TRBV7-3
cdr3_aa: CASSLRGGDYGYTF
cdr3_nt: TGTGCCAGCAGCTTAAGAGGGGGCGACTATGGCTACACCTTC

d_call: TRBD1
j_call: TRBJ2-7
clone_size: few
v_call: TRBV18
cdr3_aa: CASSPPGRQGANEQYF
cdr3_nt: TGTGCCAGCTCACCACCGGGCAGACAGGGGGCGAACGAGCAGTACTTC

d_call: TRBD2
j_call: TRBJ2-3
clone_size: .
v_call: TRBV7-9
cdr3_aa: CASSLARTSGSADTQYF
cdr3_nt: TGTGCCAGCAGCTTAGCGCGGACTAGCGGGAGTGCAGATACGCAGTATTTT

d_call: .
j_call: TRBJ1-2
clone_size: .
v_call: TRBV19
cdr3_aa: CASSMGAHYGYTF
cdr3_nt: TGTGCCAGTAGTATGGGGGCGCACTATGGCTACACCTTC

d_call: TRBD2
j_call: TRBJ2-7
clone_size: .
v_call: TRBV7-2
cdr3_aa: CASSGTSGRSYEQYF
cdr3_nt: TGTGCCAGCAGCGGGACTAGCGGGAGATCTTACGAGCAGTACTTC

d_call: .
j_call: TRBJ2-1
clone_size: .
v_call: TRBV5-4
cdr3_aa: CASSIRSGRYNEQFF
cdr3_nt: TGTGCCAGCAGTATTCGAAGCGGGCGCTACAATGAGCAGTTCTTC

d_call: .
j_call: TRBJ1-1
clone_size: few
v_call: TRBV2
cdr3_aa: CASTAEVRTEAFF
cdr3_nt: TGTGCCTCAACTGCGGAGGTTCGGACTGAAGCTTTCTTT

d_call: .
j_call: TRBJ1-2
clone_size: .
v_call: TRBV28
cdr3_aa: CASSLPFISYDGYTF
cdr3_nt: TGTGCCAGCAGTCTCCCTTTTATCAGCTACGATGGCTACACCTTC

d_call: TRBD1
j_call: TRBJ1-1
clone_size: .
v_call: TRBV5-4
cdr3_aa: CASSSPGQGAVEAFF
cdr3_nt: TGTGCCAGCAGCTCTCCGGGACAGGGGGCGGTTGAAGCTTTCTTT

d_call: TRBD1
j_call: TRBJ1-2
clone_size: few
v_call: TRBV25-1
cdr3_aa: CASREVGQDYGYTF
cdr3_nt: TGTGCCAGCAGGGAAGTAGGACAGGACTATGGCTACACCTTC

d_call: TRBD1
j_call: TRBJ2-1
clone_size: .
v_call: TRBV28
cdr3_aa: CASSPPTGVPRHEQFF
cdr3_nt: TGTGCCAGCAGTCCCCCCACAGGGGTACCACGTCATGAGCAGTTCTTC

d_call: .
j_call: TRBJ2-7
clone_size: .
v_call: TRBV12-2
cdr3_aa: CASRSSSRTGARGEQYF
cdr3_nt: TGTGCAAGTCGCTCCTCATCCCGTACAGGGGCCAGGGGGGAGCAGTACTTC

d_call: .
j_call: TRBJ1-5
clone_size: .
v_call: TRBV25-1
cdr3_aa: CASSDGLQPQHF
cdr3_nt: TGTGCCAGCAGTGACGGGCTGCAGCCCCAGCATTTT

d_call: .
j_call: TRBJ2-3
clone_size: .
v_call: TRBV29-1
cdr3_aa: CSVDEGRADTQYF
cdr3_nt: TGCAGTGTTGATGAGGGGCGGGCAGATACGCAGTATTTT

d_call: .
j_call: TRBJ2-3
clone_size: .
v_call: TRBV6-6
cdr3_aa: CASRAGDNTDTQYF
cdr3_nt: TGTGCCAGCAGAGCCGGGGACAACACAGATACGCAGTATTTT

d_call: .
j_call: TRBJ1-1
clone_size: .
v_call: TRBV2
cdr3_aa: CASSEQPVSMNTEAFF
cdr3_nt: TGTGCCAGCAGTGAACAGCCCGTTTCCATGAACACTGAAGCTTTCTTT

d_call: TRBD1
j_call: TRBJ2-1
clone_size: few
v_call: TRBV19
cdr3_aa: CASSTGTGGNEQFF
cdr3_nt: TGTGCCAGTAGTACCGGGACAGGGGGCAATGAGCAGTTCTTC

d_call: .
j_call: TRBJ2-3
clone_size: .
v_call: TRBV5-1
cdr3_aa: CASSPSPVPDTQYF
cdr3_nt: TGCGCCAGCAGCCCGTCGCCCGTGCCAGATACGCAGTATTTT

d_call: .
j_call: TRBJ2-1
clone_size: .
v_call: TRBV5-6
cdr3_aa: CASSLMRRVGEQFF
cdr3_nt: TGTGCCAGCAGCTTGATGCGGCGGGTCGGTGAGCAGTTCTTC

d_call: .
j_call: TRBJ2-7
clone_size: once
v_call: TRBV5-1
cdr3_aa: CASSGTGLPTYEQYF
cdr3_nt: TGCGCCAGCAGCGGGACGGGACTTCCCACCTACGAGCAGTACTTC

d_call: .
j_call: TRBJ2-1
clone_size: .
v_call: TRBV7-2
cdr3_aa: CASSEVNEQFF
cdr3_nt: TGTGCCAGCAGCGAAGTCAATGAGCAGTTCTTC

d_call: .
j_call: TRBJ1-1
clone_size: .
v_call: TRBV5-1
cdr3_aa: CASSYGANTEAFF
cdr3_nt: TGCGCCAGCAGCTACGGGGCGAACACTGAAGCTTTCTTT

d_call: TRBD1
j_call: TRBJ1-2
clone_size: few
v_call: TRBV9
cdr3_aa: CASSPDRVSYGYTF
cdr3_nt: TGTGCCAGCAGTCCGGACAGGGTTAGCTATGGCTACACCTTC

d_call: .
j_call: TRBJ1-5
clone_size: .
v_call: TRBV23-1
cdr3_aa: CASSQQPLNREPNQPQHF
cdr3_nt: TGCGCCAGCAGTCAACAACCCCTAAACAGGGAACCAAATCAGCCCCAGCATTTT

d_call: TRBD1
j_call: TRBJ1-4
clone_size: .
v_call: TRBV28
cdr3_aa: CASYGTENEKLFF
cdr3_nt: TGTGCCAGCTACGGGACAGAGAATGAAAAACTGTTTTTT

d_call: TRBD1
j_call: TRBJ1-5
clone_size: .
v_call: TRBV6-5
cdr3_aa: CATKGQGNQPQHF
cdr3_nt: TGTGCCACCAAAGGACAGGGGAATCAGCCCCAGCATTTT

d_call: .
j_call: TRBJ2-5
clone_size: .
v_call: TRBV11-3
cdr3_aa: CASSSRGVGETQYF
cdr3_nt: TGTGCCAGCAGCTCTAGGGGAGTAGGAGAGACCCAGTACTTC

d_call: .
j_call: TRBJ1-1
clone_size: .
v_call: TRBV9
cdr3_aa: CASSQAGGTEAFF
cdr3_nt: TGTGCCAGCAGCCAAGCCGGGGGAACTGAAGCTTTCTTT

d_call: .
j_call: TRBJ2-1
clone_size: .
v_call: TRBV5-4
cdr3_aa: CASSLGADSYNEQFF
cdr3_nt: TGTGCCAGCAGCTTGGGCGCGGACTCCTACAATGAGCAGTTCTTC

d_call: .
j_call: TRBJ2-2
clone_size: .
v_call: TRBV10-3
cdr3_aa: CAISESSTGELFF
cdr3_nt: TGTGCCATCAGTGAGTCGTCCACCGGGGAGCTGTTTTTT

d_call: .
j_call: TRBJ2-6
clone_size: .
v_call: TRBV7-8
cdr3_aa: CASSRGGANVLTF
cdr3_nt: TGTGCCAGCAGCAGAGGTGGCGCCAACGTCCTGACTTTC

d_call: .
j_call: TRBJ1-2
clone_size: .
v_call: TRBV5-4
cdr3_aa: CASSKDGNYGYTF
cdr3_nt: TGTGCCAGCTCTAAGGATGGGAACTATGGCTACACCTTC

d_call: TRBD1
j_call: TRBJ2-3
clone_size: .
v_call: TRBV18
cdr3_aa: CASSPKASGGSTDTQYF
cdr3_nt: TGTGCCAGCTCACCAAAAGCCTCAGGGGGTAGCACAGATACGCAGTATTTT

d_call: .
j_call: TRBJ1-4
clone_size: .
v_call: TRBV28
cdr3_aa: CASSLSGGGEKLFF
cdr3_nt: TGTGCCAGCAGTTTATCTGGGGGAGGGGAAAAACTGTTTTTT

d_call: .
j_call: TRBJ2-5
clone_size: .
v_call: TRBV5-1
cdr3_aa: CASSLETQGSGETQYF
cdr3_nt: TGCGCCAGCAGCTTGGAGACCCAGGGTTCCGGAGAGACCCAGTACTTC

d_call: .
j_call: TRBJ1-5
clone_size: .
v_call: TRBV6-1
cdr3_aa: CASGEYSNQPQHF
cdr3_nt: TGTGCCAGCGGAGAGTATAGCAATCAGCCCCAGCATTTT

d_call: .
j_call: TRBJ2-7
clone_size: many
v_call: TRBV7-9
cdr3_aa: CASSLMGAQGEQYF
cdr3_nt: TGTGCCAGCAGCTTAATGGGAGCCCAGGGGGAGCAGTACTTC

d_call: TRBD1
j_call: TRBJ2-7
clone_size: once
v_call: TRBV5-1
cdr3_aa: CASSTRDSGYEQYF
cdr3_nt: TGCGCCAGCAGCACACGGGACAGTGGGTACGAGCAGTACTTC

d_call: TRBD2
j_call: TRBJ2-7
clone_size: .
v_call: TRBV7-9
cdr3_aa: CASSPRLAGISYEQYF
cdr3_nt: TGTGCCAGCAGCCCAAGACTAGCGGGCATCTCCTACGAGCAGTACTTC

d_call: .
j_call: TRBJ1-1
clone_size: .
v_call: TRBV19
cdr3_aa: CASSRVAQAFF
cdr3_nt: TGTGCCAGTAGTAGAGTAGCCCAAGCTTTCTTT

d_call: TRBD1
j_call: TRBJ1-3
clone_size: .
v_call: TRBV30
cdr3_aa: CAWTSDRGDTIYF
cdr3_nt: TGTGCCTGGACCTCCGACAGGGGAGACACCATATATTTT

d_call: TRBD2
j_call: TRBJ2-7
clone_size: few
v_call: TRBV9
cdr3_aa: CASSAGTTSYEQYF
cdr3_nt: TGTGCCAGCAGCGCCGGGACTACCTCCTACGAGCAGTACTTC